Listed below are T cell receptor beta chains from one sample, sequenced in a study of T cell responses to AZD1222 COVID-19 vaccine. The assay was immunoSEQ multiplex PCR, and TCRdb's table has in-frame clones only and misses some. In the table there are some 130,000 clones, almost 85% of which are singletons. The source material was peripheral blood, sampled 28 days after the second dose of the MenACWY control vaccine. These receptors were collected from an adult who received the MenACWY meningococcal vaccine as a control. Each CDR3 is given with its conserved first and last residue. A D gene is named only where the DNA matches it firmly. The size entry is marked missing in some rows and otherwise reads once, few, many or a size class.

v_gene	d_gene	j_gene	abundance	CDR3nt	CDR3aa
TRBV7-3	.	TRBJ2-3	.	TGTGCCAGCAGCTTAGGTCCGGGAGACGCAGATACGCAGTATTTT	CASSLGPGDADTQYF
TRBV27	.	TRBJ1-1	few	TGTGCCAGCAAGCCGGGGGGGGTGACTGAAGCTTTCTTT	CASKPGGVTEAFF
TRBV7-9	.	TRBJ2-7	few	TGTGCCAGCAGCTTAGCATCGCCCCCGGGGCAGTACTTC	CASSLASPPGQYF
TRBV6-1	.	TRBJ1-5	.	TGTGCCAGCAGTGAAGTTACAGGGCGCAATCAGCCCCAGCATTTT	CASSEVTGRNQPQHF
TRBV2	.	TRBJ1-4	.	TGTGCCAGCAGTGAAGAGACAATCGAAAAACTGTTTTTT	CASSEETIEKLFF
TRBV2	TRBD1	TRBJ1-2	few	TGTGCCAGCAGGGTCCTTCCGGGACAGGGGAACTATGGCTACACCTTC	CASRVLPGQGNYGYTF
TRBV3-1/TRBV3-2	TRBD1	TRBJ2-4	.	TGTGCCAGCAGCCAAGACAGGGGGTTATTGTTAATTCAGTACTTC	CASSQDRGLLLIQYF
TRBV2	.	TRBJ1-4	many	TGTGCCAGCAGTACCCCCAGGGTCGGAAATGAAAAACTGTTTTTT	CASSTPRVGNEKLFF
TRBV18	.	TRBJ1-1	.	TGTGCCAGCTCACCACTCCCAGGAGGGGGGACTGAAGCTTTCTTT	CASSPLPGGGTEAFF
TRBV5-1	.	TRBJ2-3	.	TGCGCCAGCAGCTTGCTCGGTAGCACAGATACGCAGTATTTT	CASSLLGSTDTQYF
TRBV5-6	.	TRBJ1-2	.	TGTGCCAGCAGCCCCAACCCCCAAGGAATAGTTGGCTACACCTTC	CASSPNPQGIVGYTF
TRBV24-1	.	TRBJ1-2	.	TGTGCCACCAGTGATCCCGGGGGGGGAGCTAACTATGGCTACACCTTC	CATSDPGGGANYGYTF
TRBV2	.	TRBJ2-3	.	TGTGCCAGCAGTCTAGGCAGGGATACAGATACGCAGTATTTT	CASSLGRDTDTQYF
TRBV18	.	TRBJ1-5	.	TGTGCCAGCTCGTATCCCGATCAGCCCCAGCATTTT	CASSYPDQPQHF
TRBV3-1/TRBV3-2	.	TRBJ2-3	.	TGTGCCAGCAGCCGGGGGTTCACAGATACGCAGTATTTT	CASSRGFTDTQYF
TRBV9	.	TRBJ2-4	.	TGTGCCAGCAGCGTAGAGGCAGGGCCGCTCACTCAGTACTTC	CASSVEAGPLTQYF
TRBV7-2	.	TRBJ2-3	.	TGTGCCAGCAGGAATGGTGGGGGCGGCATGACAGATACGCAGTATTTT	CASRNGGGGMTDTQYF
TRBV11-2	TRBD1	TRBJ2-5	.	TGTGCCAGCAGCACCTCAGGGGGTCAAGAGACCCAGTACTTC	CASSTSGGQETQYF
TRBV7-2	.	TRBJ2-2	.	TGTGCCAGCTGGCAGTACCTCTTAAACACCGGGGAGCTGTTTTTT	CASWQYLLNTGELFF
TRBV7-8	.	TRBJ2-5	.	TGTGCCAGCAGCCCAACCCGGGGAGGACAAGAGACCCAGTACTTC	CASSPTRGGQETQYF
TRBV7-2	TRBD2	TRBJ2-7	.	TGTGCCAGCAGCTTAAGCAGGGCTAGCGGGAGGGGCCGTCCGAGCGAGCAGTACTTC	CASSLSRASGRGRPSEQYF
TRBV3-1/TRBV3-2	.	TRBJ1-1	.	TGTGCCAGCAGCCATCCGGGGAGCCCTGAAGCTTTCTTT	CASSHPGSPEAFF
TRBV29-1	.	TRBJ2-3	.	TGCAGCGCGGGAAAGGGCACAGATACGCAGTATTTT	CSAGKGTDTQYF
TRBV5-1	TRBD1	TRBJ1-4	once	TGCGCCAGCAGCTTGGGGGTGGGACAGAAAAATGAAAAACTGTTTTTT	CASSLGVGQKNEKLFF
TRBV29-1	.	TRBJ1-5	.	TGCAGCGTCCGGTTCCGTAGCAATCAGCCCCAGCATTTT	CSVRFRSNQPQHF
TRBV21-1	.	TRBJ1-1	.	TGTGCCAGCAGCAAAAGGTCGGGTGCCAACACTGAAGCTTTCTTT	CASSKRSGANTEAFF